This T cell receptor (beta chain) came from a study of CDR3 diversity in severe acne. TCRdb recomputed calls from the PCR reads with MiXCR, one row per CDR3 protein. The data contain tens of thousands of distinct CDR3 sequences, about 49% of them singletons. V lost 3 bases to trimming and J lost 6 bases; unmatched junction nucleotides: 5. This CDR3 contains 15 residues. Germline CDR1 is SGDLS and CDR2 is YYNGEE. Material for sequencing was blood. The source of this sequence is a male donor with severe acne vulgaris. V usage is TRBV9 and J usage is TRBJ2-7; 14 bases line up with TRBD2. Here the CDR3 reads CASSAGLAGEGEQYF. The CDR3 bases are TGTGCCAGCAGCGCGGGACTAGCGGGAGAAGGCGAGCAGTACTTC.